A selection of T cell receptor beta chains follows, all from one sample in a study of T-cell reconstitution after alpha-beta-depleted transplantation in children. From the PCR reads, TCRdb called clonotypes with MiXCR, one entry per CDR3 protein. The sample shows about a million distinct CDR3 sequences, roughly 31% of them seen only once. Sequencing was performed on PBMCs, mostly from graft donor cells, taken 360 days after TCRalphabeta/CD19-depleted stem cell transplant. All receptors come from a boy in the first two years of life who had a stem cell transplant for SCID, so the T cells may come from the graft donor. CDR3s include the opening cysteine and the closing phenylalanine or tryptophan. Fields, in order: V gene, J gene, clone size, D gene, CDR3 protein, CDR3 DNA. A D gene is named only where the DNA matches it firmly. Expanded clones are given a class, and other clones once, few, many or no size at all.

>TRBV25-1|TRBJ2-2|NA|TRBD1
CASSEYGRDRGGTGELFF
TGTGCCAGCAGTGAATATGGACGGGACAGGGGAGGAACCGGGGAGCTGTTTTTT
>TRBV15|TRBJ2-1|NA|TRBD2
CATSREPGGVGEQFF
TGTGCCACCAGCAGAGAGCCGGGGGGTGTGGGTGAGCAGTTCTTC
>TRBV6-5|TRBJ2-3|few|NA
CASSYWAGATQYF
TGTGCCAGCAGTTACTGGGCGGGGGCCACGCAGTATTTT
>TRBV20-1|TRBJ1-1|many|NA
CSAREGSNTEAFF
TGCAGTGCTAGGGAGGGGTCCAACACTGAAGCTTTCTTT
>TRBV5-1|TRBJ2-3|NA|TRBD2
CASSRTGTSGGASGDTQYF
TGCGCCAGCAGCCGGACCGGGACTAGCGGGGGGGCCTCTGGAGATACGCAGTATTTT
>TRBV3-1|TRBJ1-3|few|TRBD1
CASSRPGQGASGNTIYF
TGTGCCAGCAGCCGACCAGGACAGGGGGCTTCTGGAAACACCATATATTTT
>TRBV20-1|TRBJ1-2|NA|NA
CSARYEGFGYGYTF
TGCAGTGCTAGATACGAGGGTTTCGGCTATGGCTACACCTTC
>TRBV11-2|TRBJ2-1|NA|NA
CASSIGGLPFNF
TGTGCCAGCAGCATTGGGGGACTTCCGTTCAACTTC
>TRBV28|TRBJ2-2|few|TRBD1
CATQDRLTGELFF
TGTGCCACCCAGGACAGGCTCACCGGGGAGCTGTTTTTT
>TRBV3-1|TRBJ2-3|many|NA
CASSPPATDTQYF
TGTGCCAGCAGCCCCCCGGCCACAGATACGCAGTATTTT
>TRBV20-1|TRBJ1-3|few|TRBD1
CSAARPQGAGNTIYF
TGCAGTGCTGCCAGACCTCAGGGGGCTGGAAACACCATATATTTT
>TRBV5-1|TRBJ1-4|NA|NA
CASSSWGGAGKEKLFF
TGCGCCAGCAGCTCCTGGGGTGGGGCAGGGAAAGAAAAACTGTTTTTT
>TRBV2|TRBJ2-1|NA|NA
CASSGLSGAKFTYNEQFF
TGTGCCAGCAGTGGATTGTCGGGGGCGAAGTTTACCTACAATGAGCAGTTCTTC
>TRBV5-1|TRBJ2-1|NA|TRBD1
CASSEGQGHEQFF
TGCGCCAGCAGCGAAGGACAGGGGCATGAGCAGTTCTTC
>TRBV7-2|TRBJ2-2|NA|TRBD1
CASSPYRGGELFF
TGTGCCAGCAGCCCCTACAGGGGCGGGGAGCTGTTTTTT
>TRBV15|TRBJ1-2|few|NA
CATSRDSLRHRFDGYTF
TGTGCCACCAGCAGAGATTCGTTAAGGCACAGGTTTGATGGCTACACCTTC
>TRBV12-3/TRBV12-4|TRBJ2-5|many|NA
CASSLGDQETQYF
TGTGCCAGCAGCCTTGGGGACCAAGAGACCCAGTACTTC
>TRBV18|TRBJ2-2|NA|TRBD1
CASSPRLDRDPGELFF
TGTGCCAGCTCACCCAGGCTGGACAGGGACCCCGGGGAGCTGTTTTTT
>TRBV20-1|TRBJ1-1|few|NA
CIADRDPRNTEAFF
TGCATTGCAGACCGGGACCCCAGGAACACTGAAGCTTTCTTT
>TRBV20-1|TRBJ1-2|few|TRBD1
CSARRQGIGHGYTF
TGCAGTGCTAGAAGACAGGGAATTGGGCATGGCTACACCTTC
>TRBV5-1|TRBJ1-1|NA|NA
CASSVAGEVSEAFF
TGCGCCAGCAGCGTAGCAGGTGAAGTGTCTGAAGCTTTCTTT
>TRBV7-9|TRBJ2-2|once|TRBD2
CASSLMGLVPGELFF
TGTGCCAGCAGCTTAATGGGACTAGTGCCCGGGGAGCTGTTTTTT
>TRBV28|TRBJ1-5|NA|NA
CASTPFGGSGQPQHF
TGTGCCAGCACCCCCTTTGGAGGGTCGGGTCAGCCCCAGCATTTT
>TRBV9|TRBJ1-1|NA|NA
CASSVKSGWVNTEAFF
TGTGCCAGCAGCGTCAAGTCAGGGTGGGTGAACACTGAAGCTTTCTTT
>TRBV18|TRBJ2-3|NA|TRBD2
CASSTGLVGITSTDTQYF
TGTGCCAGCTCAACGGGACTAGTCGGTATTACTAGCACAGATACGCAGTATTTT
>TRBV9|TRBJ2-7|NA|TRBD2
CASSVVPGGPGEQYF
TGTGCCAGCAGCGTAGTTCCGGGGGGGCCCGGCGAGCAGTACTTC
>TRBV9|TRBJ2-1|few|NA
CASSVGVGGVLADSYNEQFF
TGTGCCAGCAGCGTAGGCGTAGGGGGGGTGCTAGCGGATTCCTACAATGAGCAGTTCTTC
>TRBV28|TRBJ1-5|NA|NA
CASSFCGGGNQPQHF
TGTGCCAGCAGTTTTTGTGGGGGAGGCAATCAGCCCCAGCATTTT
>TRBV12-3/TRBV12-4|TRBJ2-2|NA|TRBD1
CASSLGTGKGSGELFF
TGTGCCAGCAGTTTAGGGACAGGAAAGGGATCCGGGGAGCTGTTTTTT
>TRBV29-1|TRBJ1-1|few|NA
CSAPLGSGAAEAFF
TGCAGCGCCCCCCTCGGTTCGGGGGCCGCTGAAGCTTTCTTT
>TRBV7-9|TRBJ2-2|NA|TRBD1
CASSDPQHPSGQGITGELFF
TGTGCCAGCAGCGATCCTCAGCACCCGTCAGGACAGGGGATTACCGGGGAGCTGTTTTTT
>TRBV27|TRBJ2-7|NA|TRBD1
CASSFRSRDRGGEQYF
TGTGCCAGCAGTTTCCGATCCCGGGACAGGGGTGGCGAGCAGTACTTC
>TRBV15|TRBJ2-7|few|NA
CATSAQVVVSEQYF
TGTGCCACCAGCGCACAGGTCGTAGTGTCTGAGCAGTACTTC
>TRBV7-2|TRBJ2-3|NA|NA
CASSLGRGQADTQYF
TGTGCCAGCAGCCTTGGGAGGGGGCAGGCAGATACGCAGTATTTT
>TRBV27|TRBJ2-3|NA|TRBD1
CASSRPWTGGSDTQYF
TGTGCCAGCAGCCGTCCTTGGACAGGGGGCTCAGATACGCAGTATTTT
>TRBV10-3|TRBJ2-1|NA|NA
CAIKGTRGSSYNEQFF
TGTGCCATCAAGGGGACGAGGGGGAGCTCCTACAATGAGCAGTTCTTC
>TRBV15|TRBJ2-5|few|NA
CATSSPPYQETQYF
TGTGCCACCAGCAGTCCTCCATACCAAGAGACCCAGTACTTC
>TRBV5-1|TRBJ1-2|NA|TRBD1
CASSWDSFTYGYTF
TGCGCCAGCAGCTGGGACAGTTTTACCTATGGCTACACCTTC
>TRBV20-1|TRBJ2-7|NA|NA
CSAIGHLYEQYF
TGCAGTGCTATAGGACATCTCTACGAGCAGTACTTC
>TRBV7-8|TRBJ2-5|NA|NA
CASSYQDGQETQYF
TGTGCCAGCAGCTATCAGGACGGCCAAGAGACCCAGTACTTC
>TRBV7-3|TRBJ1-1|NA|NA
CASSTDGRGNTEAFF
TGTGCCAGCAGCACGGACGGGAGGGGGAACACTGAAGCTTTCTTT
>TRBV7-9|TRBJ2-1|NA|NA
CASSLREANEQFF
TGTGCCAGCAGCTTAAGAGAGGCTAATGAGCAGTTCTTC
>TRBV29-1|TRBJ1-1|NA|NA
CSVVGQLKNTEAFF
TGCAGCGTTGTCGGACAGTTGAAGAACACTGAAGCTTTCTTT
>TRBV9|TRBJ1-6|few|NA
CASSVELDRSPLHF
TGTGCCAGCAGCGTAGAACTTGACCGTTCACCCCTCCACTTT
>TRBV7-9|TRBJ2-7|NA|NA
CASSLKGQPYEQYF
TGTGCCAGCAGCCTTAAAGGACAGCCCTACGAGCAGTACTTC
>TRBV5-1|TRBJ2-7|NA|TRBD1
CASSPLTGYEQYF
TGCGCCAGCAGCCCCCTGACAGGGTACGAGCAGTACTTC
>TRBV7-9|TRBJ2-3|NA|TRBD1
CASRRGQGITDTQYF
TGTGCCAGCAGACGCGGACAGGGTATCACAGATACGCAGTATTTT
>TRBV29-1|TRBJ1-2|few|NA
CSVEGHLGGYTF
TGCAGCGTTGAGGGACACTTGGGTGGCTACACCTTC
>TRBV29-1|TRBJ2-3|many|NA
CSPRPFEGPDTQYF
TGCAGCCCCAGGCCCTTTGAAGGGCCAGATACGCAGTATTTT
>TRBV6-5|TRBJ1-1|few|NA
CASRQGIRVNTEAFF
TGTGCCAGCAGACAGGGTATTCGGGTAAACACTGAAGCTTTCTTT
>TRBV29-1|TRBJ2-5|NA|NA
CSVEGRGRGETQYF
TGCAGCGTTGAAGGACGGGGGCGGGGTGAGACCCAGTACTTC
>TRBV7-2|TRBJ2-7|few|NA
CASRPRGGAPYEQYF
TGTGCCAGCCGCCCGAGGGGGGGGGCCCCCTACGAGCAGTACTTC
>TRBV4-3|TRBJ2-1|few|NA
CASSQDSGGDEQFF
TGCGCCAGCAGCCAAGACTCGGGGGGCGATGAGCAGTTCTTC
>TRBV28|TRBJ1-5|NA|NA
CASSDGEGNQPQHF
TGTGCCAGCAGCGACGGGGAGGGCAATCAGCCCCAGCATTTT
>TRBV5-1|TRBJ2-2|NA|NA
CASSFMAGATGELFF
TGCGCCAGCAGCTTCATGGCAGGGGCTACCGGGGAGCTGTTTTTT
>TRBV28|TRBJ2-2|few|NA
CASSPPRPGELFF
TGTGCCAGCAGCCCCCCCAGGCCCGGGGAGCTGTTTTTT
>TRBV2|TRBJ1-4|NA|NA
CASSDQGTGTNEKLFF
TGTGCCAGCAGTGATCAGGGAACGGGGACTAATGAAAAACTGTTTTTT